The 5 T cell receptor beta chains presented below share a single source sample, sequenced in a study of T cell clonality in common variable immunodeficiency. General observations from the study: Reportedly, TCR beta sequences from common variable immunodeficiency showed fewer deletions and N-nucleotide insertions.

No antigens are known for them. Clones were sequenced by immunoSEQ multiplex PCR, and TCRdb holds only the in-frame ones, with some missing. This sample includes approximately 15,000 clones with no singletons; its ten biggest clones take up around 12%. The sequenced sample consisted of peripheral blood mononuclear cells. The receptors shown here come from a human donor with common variable immunodeficiency.

A word on this clone: From the germline J gene comes the end of the CDR3, since the read stops 3 residues before it. This chain uses TRBV6-2 or TRBV6-3 with TRBJ1-1, with 7 bases aligning to TRBD1. The germline V gene has CDR1 MNHEY and CDR2 SVGEGT. This CDR3 region has 15 residues. V shed 5 bases, J shed 3 bases, and the junction held 9 bases outside the gene matches. This chain's CDR3 is CASSPWQGVYTEAFF. The sequenced part of the CDR3 DNA is TGTGCCAGCAGTCCCTGGCAGGGGGTTTACACTGAA.

As to this clone: The read is 3 residues too short to cover the CDR3 end, so that end is filled in from the germline J gene. Other DNA sequences in this sample translate to the same CDR3. The rearrangement links TRBV30 to TRBJ1-2; unclear D gene. CDR3 length: 11 residues. Between the trimmed V and J ends, which lost 0 bases and 7 bases, there was a span of 6 bases. Germline CDR1 and CDR2: GTSNPN and SVGIG (reference sequence). CDR3 bases read: TGTGCCTGGAGTGTGCAGTCTGGC. Translation gives CAWSVQSG. The whole CDR3 sequence reads CAWSVQSGYTF.

Notes on this clone: Read data end 3 residues before the CDR3 end; the end is taken from the germline J gene. V gene TRBV2 combines with J gene TRBJ2-3, with 10 nucleotides matching TRBD1. Germline CDR1 and CDR2: SNHLY and FYNNEI. This CDR3 is built from 16 residues. After removal of 1 base from V and 2 bases from J, the junction contained 3 bases not matched to a gene. Here the CDR3 reads CASSEVGTGVTDTQYF. CDR3 DNA, as far as it was read: TGTGCCAGCAGTGAAGTGGGGACAGGGGTCACAGATACG.

This clone was recorded a few times. The read terminates 3 residues before the CDR3 end, so the remaining end is supplied by the germline J gene. The chain has TRBV7-9 and TRBJ2-7; TRBD1 matches 11 bases. The CDR3 is 15 amino acids. In germline, CDR1 is SEHNR, CDR2 FQNEAQ (reference sequence). V gave up 5 bases and J gave up 5 bases; unmatched junction bases: 8. CDR3 bases read: TGTGCCAGCAGCCCCCTAGGACAGGGGGCCCACGAG. It translates to CASSPLGQGAHE. The full CDR3 protein is CASSPLGQGAHEQYF.

This clone occurred a few times. The read finishes 3 residues shy of the CDR3 end, and the germline J gene is used to complete it. The chain recombines TRBV19 with TRBJ1-2, with 7 bases that match TRBD1. V shed 6 bases, J shed 4 bases, and the junction held 8 bases outside the gene matches. CDR3 length equals 14 residues. Germline V CDR1 and CDR2: LNHDA, SQIVND (reference sequence). CDR3 loop: CASSWGQRSYGYTF. CDR3 bases read: TGTGCCAGTAGCTGGGGACAGAGAAGCTATGGC.